This TCR beta chain stems from a study of Graves' ophthalmopathy and Graves' hyperthyroidism. Points from the study as a whole: Blood shared most expanded thyroid clonotypes above 0.001 frequency. Cross-validated, the 13-signature model showed 87.88%/81.08% sensitivity/specificity, and 80%/75% in the test set.

As to this clonotype: Its antigen is not known.

RNA transcripts were the template, and TCR beta CDR3 regions were amplified from them. Second-round multiplex PCR came after first-round RT-PCR with HTBI primers. TCRdb passed the multiplex PCR reads through MiXCR, listing each CDR3 protein once. The sample includes about 1.2 million distinct CDR3 sequences, about 38% of them seen just once. The CDR3 is 14 residues long. Germline lookup yields CDR1 MGHDK and CDR2 SYGVNS. The V end lost 8 bases, the J end lost 4 bases, and 17 bases lay between the germline ends. Hyperthyroidism patients had new diagnoses, durations under 2 months, and ages of 18 to 65. A diagnosis was made from clinical symptoms together with serum thyroxine, TRAb, thyroid ultrasound and orbital computed tomography.

The chain employs TRBV25-1 and TRBJ1-2; D is unclear. The sample was peripheral blood or thyroid tissue (not recorded which). The sequence was obtained from an adult man with Graves' hyperthyroidism. The CDR3 sequence: CASLPHGVGYGYTF. For the CDR3, the DNA is TGTGCCAGCTTACCGCACGGAGTGGGCTATGGCTACACCTTC.